The 13 T cell receptor beta chains below come from one sample, sequenced in a study of cytomegalovirus exposure and HLA in healthy donors. The PCR made use of 60 Vbeta and 13 Jbeta primers. Assay: immunoSEQ multiplex PCR; the TCRdb copy retains only in-frame clones and omits some. The repertoire holds approximately 200,000 clones, with 80% to 85% as singletons. Material for sequencing was PBMCs. These TCRs come from a woman aged 45-65 years in good health and CMV-seropositive.

This chain uses TRBV7-2 with TRBJ1-6; no definite D call. V lost 4 bases and J lost 7, with 14 bases in between. The length of the CDR3 is 15 residues. Germline lookup yields CDR1 SGHTA and CDR2 FQGNSA. As DNA, the CDR3 is TGTGCCAGCAGCTCTCCCGTAGCACGGAATTCACCCCTCCACTTT. This translates into CASSSPVARNSPLHF.

V is TRBV29-1 and J is TRBJ2-2; 10 bases agree with TRBD1. The CDR3 spans 15 residues. The junction had 9 bases not matched to a gene; V was cut back by 6 bases and J by 5 bases. Germline CDR1 reads SQVTM; CDR2 reads ANQGSEA. The CDR3 nucleotides are TGCAGCGTCTTGACAGGGGGCCTTCTTACCGGGGAGCTGTTTTTT. Translated: CSVLTGGLLTGELFF.

The genes are TRBV5-1 and TRBJ2-1; D unresolved. This CDR3 has 13 residues. Germline CDR1 reads SGHRS; CDR2 reads YFSETQ. The germline V and J ends were trimmed by 0 bases and 9 bases, with 10 bases remaining between them. The CDR3 is CASSLGSGFEQFF. As DNA, the CDR3 is TGCGCCAGCAGCTTGGGGTCCGGGTTTGAGCAGTTCTTC.

The V gene is TRBV27, the J gene TRBJ2-2; TRBD2 might be the D (5 bases). V was cut by 7 bases and J by 5 bases, with 20 bases left in between. CDR3 length: 16 amino acids. Germline V gene lookup returns CDR1 MNHEY and CDR2 SMNVEV (reference sequence). CDR3 residues: CASTSRSPSGTGELFF. The CDR3 nucleotides read TGTGCCAGCACCAGCAGATCCCCCTCGGGAACCGGGGAGCTGTTTTTT.

The CDR3 region has the DNA TGTGCCAGCAGCTTGCGAGCAGGGAACACTGAAGCTTTCTTT. It specifies CASSLRAGNTEAFF. This chain uses TRBV5-5 with TRBJ1-1, with D uncertain. Germline lookup yields CDR1 SGHKS and CDR2 YYEKEE (reference sequence). V was pared by 1 base and J by 1 base, with 8 bases between. The CDR3 spans 14 residues. The entire variable domain, with the rest obtained from reference TRBV5-5 and TRBJ1-1, is as follows: DAGVTQSPTHLIKTRGQQVTLRCSPISGHKSVSWYQQVLGQGPQFIFQYYEKEERGRGNFPDRFSARQFPNYSSELNVNALLLGDSALYLCASSLRAGNTEAFFGQGTRLTVV.

The rearrangement links TRBV14 to TRBJ1-4; the D gene is possibly TRBD1 (6 bases). V lost 1 base and J 0 bases, leaving 9 bases between the germline ends. Germline V CDR1 and CDR2: SGHDN, FVKESK. The CDR3 runs 16 residues. CDR3 nucleotide sequence: TGTGCCAGCAGCCAAGGAGACAGGACAACTAATGAAAAACTGTTTTTT. This gives the protein CASSQGDRTTNEKLFF.

The chain combines TRBV6-6 with TRBJ2-7; no reliable D call. CDR3 length: 12 residues. V was cut by 4 bases and J by 3 bases, with 7 bases left in between. Germline V gene lookup returns CDR1 MNHNY and CDR2 SVGAGI (reference sequence). CDR3 in DNA: TGTGCCAGCAGTTCCCCAATCTACGAGCAGTACTTC. It specifies CASSSPIYEQYF.

The V call is TRBV9, the J call TRBJ1-2; TRBD1 aligns across 8 bases. The V and J ends lost 5 bases and 5 bases, in that order; junction bases with no gene match: 11. Per germline, CDR1 SGDLS and CDR2 YYNGEE. The length of the CDR3 is 15 residues. DNA for the CDR3: TGTGCCAGCAGTGAAGGCAGGGGGCCGGCTTATGGCTACACCTTC. It specifies CASSEGRGPAYGYTF.

The chain is built from TRBV7-2 and TRBJ2-5; 12 bases are a match to TRBD2. Germline loops: CDR1 SGHTA, CDR2 FQGNSA. The length of the CDR3 is 16 residues. With V trimmed by 0 bases and J by 2 bases, 1 base remained unmatched. This chain's CDR3 is CASSLAGLAGQETQYF. The CDR3 DNA sequence: TGTGCCAGCAGCTTAGCCGGACTAGCGGGGCAAGAGACCCAGTACTTC. Full variable domain (outside the CDR3, taken from reference TRBV7-2 and TRBJ2-5): GAGVSQSPSNKVTEKGKDVELRCDPISGHTALYWYRQSLGQGLEFLIYFQGNSAPDKSGLPSDRFSAERTGGSVSTLTIQRTQQEDSAVYLCASSLAGLAGQETQYFGPGTRLLVL.

This clone was observed a few times. The gene calls are TRBV4-3 and TRBJ2-1; tentatively, D is TRBD1 (6 bases). The germline CDR1 and CDR2 sequences are LGHNA and YSLEER. The CDR3 consists of 15 residues. Between the trimmed V and J ends, which lost 4 bases and 6 bases, there was a span of 16 bases. The CDR3 sequence: CASSPDQGYTNEQFF. The CDR3, as DNA: TGCGCCAGCAGCCCGGACCAGGGGTACACCAATGAGCAGTTCTTC.

The chain combines TRBV5-6 with TRBJ2-3, with TRBD1 as a possible D gene (6 bases). Germline V lookup: CDR1 SGHDT, CDR2 YYEEEE. V was pared by 7 bases and J by 3 bases, with 15 bases between. The CDR3 runs to 14 residues. The CDR3 bases are TGTGCCAGCTTGGGGGCAGGCCGAACAGATACGCAGTATTTT. Protein: CASLGAGRTDTQYF.

This sequence joins TRBV2 and TRBJ2-1, with TRBD1 as a possible D gene (10 bases). Germline loops: CDR1 SNHLY, CDR2 FYNNEI. V lost 7 bases to trimming and J lost 7 bases, with 35 bases between them. This CDR3 comprises 20 residues. CDR3 in amino acids: CASMRRQGARGTSLRNEQFF. The CDR3 DNA is TGTGCCAGCATGCGCCGACAGGGGGCCCGGGGGACTAGCTTGCGTAATGAGCAGTTCTTC.

This clone was seen once. The V gene is TRBV30, the J gene TRBJ2-7; 8 bases line up with TRBD1. Germline CDR1 and CDR2: GTSNPN and SVGIG (reference sequence). The V segment lost 7 bases and the J segment 1 base; nucleotides outside the gene matches: 6. The CDR3 has 13 amino acids. CDR3 DNA sequence: TGTGCCTCCGGACAGGGCCCTTCCTACGAGCAGTACTTC. Translation gives CASGQGPSYEQYF.